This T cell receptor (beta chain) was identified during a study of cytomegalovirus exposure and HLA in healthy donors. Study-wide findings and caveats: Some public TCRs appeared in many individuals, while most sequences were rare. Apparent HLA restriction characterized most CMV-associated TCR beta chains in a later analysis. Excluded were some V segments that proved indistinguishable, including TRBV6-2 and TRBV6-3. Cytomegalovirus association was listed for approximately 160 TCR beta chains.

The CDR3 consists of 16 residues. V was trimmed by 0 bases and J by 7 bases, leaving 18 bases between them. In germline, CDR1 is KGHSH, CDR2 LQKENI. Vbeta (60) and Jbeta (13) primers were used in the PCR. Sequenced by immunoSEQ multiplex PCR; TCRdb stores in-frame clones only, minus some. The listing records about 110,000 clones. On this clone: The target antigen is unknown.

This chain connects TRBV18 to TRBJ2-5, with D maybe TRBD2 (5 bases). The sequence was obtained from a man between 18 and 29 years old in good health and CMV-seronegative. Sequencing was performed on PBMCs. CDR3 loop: CASSPPIASPQTTQYF. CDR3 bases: TGTGCCAGCTCACCACCCATAGCGAGCCCGCAAACGACCCAGTACTTC. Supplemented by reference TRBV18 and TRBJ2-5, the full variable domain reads NAGVMQNPRHLVRRRGQEARLRCSPMKGHSHVYWYRQLPEEGLKFMVYLQKENIIDESGMPKERFSAEFPKEGPSILRIQQVVRGDSAAYFCASSPPIASPQTTQYFGPGTRLLVL.